A single sample gave rise to the 12 T cell receptor beta chains below, sequenced in a study of cytomegalovirus exposure and HLA in healthy donors. 60 Vbeta and 13 Jbeta primers were used in PCR. Here immunoSEQ multiplex PCR was the method, and the copy in TCRdb shows in-frame clones only, minus some. The sample lists tens of thousands of clones, over 9.5% occurring once. The sample comprised PBMCs. These receptor sequences come from a man in his sixties in good health and CMV-seropositive.

This clone turned up a few times. The chain is built from TRBV21-1 and TRBJ2-2; TRBD2 was called by the table and not checked on the DNA. TRBV21-1 is annotated as a pseudogene. The CDR3 loop spans 15 amino acids. The CDR3 loop reads CASSTVAGATGELFF. The CDR3 coding sequence is TGTGCCAGCAGCACCGTAGCGGGGGCCACCGGGGAGCTGTTTTTT.

This clone showed up just a few times. The J gene is TRBJ1-5, the V gene TRBV6-5, with 7 positions matching TRBD1. Per the germline V gene, CDR1 is MNHEY and CDR2 is SVGAGI. Unmatched junction bases numbered 10, after V lost 6 bases and J lost 5 bases. CDR3 length: 15 residues. This CDR3 reads CASRPTTGNHQPQHF. In nucleotides, the CDR3 is TGTGCCAGCAGGCCCACGACAGGGAATCATCAGCCCCAGCATTTT.

This clone was seen a few times. The V call is TRBV5-6, the J call TRBJ2-3; 11 bases fit TRBD2. The length of the CDR3 is 15 residues. Per germline, CDR1 SGHDT and CDR2 YYEEEE. V was clipped by 4 bases and J by 1 base; unmatched bases: 2. In nucleotides, the CDR3 is TGTGCCAGCAGCCAACTAGCGGGGGGCACAGATACGCAGTATTTT. Encoded protein: CASSQLAGGTDTQYF.

There are a few counts of this clone. Distinct nucleotide sequences in the sample also encode this CDR3. The V and J genes are TRBV30 and TRBJ2-1; D is possibly TRBD1 (5 bases). In germline, CDR1 is GTSNPN, CDR2 SVGIG (reference sequence). With 2 bases removed from V and 0 bases from J, the gap between germline ends came to 8 bases. The CDR3 has 14 amino acids. For the CDR3, the DNA is TGTGCCTGGAGTCCTGACAGCTCCTACAATGAGCAGTTCTTC. Its protein product is CAWSPDSSYNEQFF.

This sequence joins TRBV28 and TRBJ1-3, with D perhaps TRBD1 (5 bases). V was trimmed by 6 bases and J by 0 bases, leaving 12 bases between them. CDR3 length: 15 amino acids. CDR1 and CDR2 (germline): MDHEN, SYDVKM. The CDR3 DNA reads TGTGCCAGCAGGGGACTCTCGAGCTCTGGAAACACCATATATTTT. Translating gives CASRGLSSSGNTIYF. Full variable domain (rest looked up from reference TRBV28 and TRBJ1-3): DVKVTQSSRYLVKRTGEKVFLECVQDMDHENMFWYRQDPGLGLRLIYFSYDVKMKEKGDIPEGYSVSREKKERFSLILESASTNQTSMYLCASRGLSSSGNTIYFGEGSWLTVV.

The chain links TRBV28 to TRBJ2-7; 7 positions match TRBD1. The CDR3 is made up of 13 amino acids. V dropped 9 bases and J dropped 2; count of bases not matched to a gene: 7. Germline V CDR1 and CDR2: MDHEN, SYDVKM. In DNA, the CDR3 is TGTGCCAGTTCCCGGGACAGCGCCTACGAGCAGTACTTC. This encodes CASSRDSAYEQYF.

The chain links TRBV5-4 to TRBJ2-1; no reliable D call. This CDR3 has 14 residues. Deletions cut 3 bases from V and 4 bases from J, with 11 bases between. Germline V gives CDR1 SGHNT, CDR2 YYREEE (reference sequence). CDR3 region: CASSSDTSYNEQFF. Here the CDR3 DNA reads TGTGCCAGCAGCTCTGACACCTCTTACAATGAGCAGTTCTTC.

V is TRBV6-1 and J is TRBJ1-5, with a weak D call TRBD1 (6 bases). Germline V lookup: CDR1 MNHNS, CDR2 SASEGT. The CDR3 contains 15 residues. The V end was cut by 4 bases, the J end by 7 bases, with 17 bases between. CDR3 DNA sequence: TGTGCCAGCAGTGGGGGGCCGGATTCAAAGCAGCCCCAGCATTTT. Amino acids: CASSGGPDSKQPQHF.

This chain's CDR3 is CASSRTSKGDTQYF. The CDR3 DNA sequence: TGTGCCAGCAGTAGGACTAGTAAGGGAGATACGCAGTATTTT. The rearrangement joins TRBV6-5 to TRBJ2-3, with 7 bases that match TRBD2. The CDR3 runs to 14 residues. The germline gives CDR1 MNHEY, CDR2 SVGAGI. The J segment lost 5 bases and the V segment lost 5 bases, leaving 7 bases of the junction unmatched.

V usage is TRBV6-1 and J usage is TRBJ1-4; D gene ambiguous. The CDR3 is made up of 14 amino acids. V lost 10 bases and J 3 bases, leaving 15 bases between the germline ends. Per the germline V gene, CDR1 is MNHNS and CDR2 is SASEGT. The CDR3: CATKGEASNEKLFF. For the CDR3, the DNA is TGTGCCACCAAAGGAGAGGCGTCTAATGAAAAACTGTTTTTT.

This clone was seen a few times. The V call is TRBV5-1, the J call TRBJ2-5; D perhaps matches TRBD1 (7 bases). CDR1 is SGHRS, CDR2 YFSETQ, per germline. The length of the CDR3 is 14 residues. The V gene lost 0 bases and the J gene lost 5 bases, with 11 bases spanning the gap. The CDR3 region has the DNA TGCGCCAGCAGCTTGGCAGGGGGGTGGGAGACCCAGTACTTC. Its protein is CASSLAGGWETQYF. The full variable domain, completed using reference TRBV5-1 and TRBJ2-5, is KAGVTQTPRYLIKTRGQQVTLSCSPISGHRSVSWYQQTPGQGLQFLFEYFSETQRNKGNFPGRFSGRQFSNSRSEMNVSTLELGDSALYLCASSLAGGWETQYFGPGTRLLVL.

This clone has just a few counts. The J gene is TRBJ1-5, the V gene TRBV28; TRBD1 might be the D (5 bases). Germline CDR1 and CDR2: MDHEN and SYDVKM. V lost 3 bases and J 4 bases, leaving 13 bases between the germline ends. The CDR3 sequence is 15 residues long. This CDR3 reads CASSFWGDSNQPQHF. As DNA, the CDR3 is TGTGCCAGCAGTTTTTGGGGGGATAGTAATCAGCCCCAGCATTTT.